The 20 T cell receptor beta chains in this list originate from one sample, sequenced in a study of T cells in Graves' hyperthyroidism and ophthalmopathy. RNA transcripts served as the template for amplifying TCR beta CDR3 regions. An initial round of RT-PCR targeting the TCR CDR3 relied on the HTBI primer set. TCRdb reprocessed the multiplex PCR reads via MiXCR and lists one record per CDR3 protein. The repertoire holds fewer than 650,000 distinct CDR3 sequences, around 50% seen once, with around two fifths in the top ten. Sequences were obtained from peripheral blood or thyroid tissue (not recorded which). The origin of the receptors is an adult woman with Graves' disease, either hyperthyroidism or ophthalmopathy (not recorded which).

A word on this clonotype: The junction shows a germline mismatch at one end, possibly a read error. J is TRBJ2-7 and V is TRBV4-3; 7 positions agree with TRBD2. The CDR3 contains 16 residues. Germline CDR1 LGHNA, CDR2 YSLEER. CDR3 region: CASSQSPAGTTYEQCF. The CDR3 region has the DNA TGCGCCAGCAGCCAGTCCCCGGCCGGGACTACCTACGAGCAGTGCTTC.

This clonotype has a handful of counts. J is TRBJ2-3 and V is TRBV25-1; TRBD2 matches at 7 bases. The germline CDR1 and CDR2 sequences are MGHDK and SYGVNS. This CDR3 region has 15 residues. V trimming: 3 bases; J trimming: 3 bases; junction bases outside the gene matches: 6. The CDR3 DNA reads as TGTGCCAGCAGTGAGTGGGAGGGCCGGACAGATACGCAGTATTTT. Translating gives CASSEWEGRTDTQYF.

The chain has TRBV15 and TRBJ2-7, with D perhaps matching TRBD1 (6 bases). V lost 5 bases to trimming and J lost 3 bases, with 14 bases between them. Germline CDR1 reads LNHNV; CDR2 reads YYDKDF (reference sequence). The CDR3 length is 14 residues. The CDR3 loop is CATSDGQRDYEQYF. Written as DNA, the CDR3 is TGTGCCACCAGCGATGGACAGAGAGACTACGAGCAGTACTTC.

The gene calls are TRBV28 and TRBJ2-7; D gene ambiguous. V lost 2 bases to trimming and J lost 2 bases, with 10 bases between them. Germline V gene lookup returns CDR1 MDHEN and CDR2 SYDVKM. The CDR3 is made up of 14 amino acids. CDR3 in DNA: TGTGCCAGCAGTTTAAAGGGCAGCCCCTACGAGCAGTACTTC. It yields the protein CASSLKGSPYEQYF.

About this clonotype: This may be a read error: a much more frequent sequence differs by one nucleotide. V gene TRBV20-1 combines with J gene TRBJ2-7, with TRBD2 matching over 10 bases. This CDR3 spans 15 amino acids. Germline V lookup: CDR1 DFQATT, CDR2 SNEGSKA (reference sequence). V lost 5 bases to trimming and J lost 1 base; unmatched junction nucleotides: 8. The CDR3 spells CSARWTSGVSYEQYF. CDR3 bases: TGCAGTGCTCGATGGACTAGCGGAGTTTCCTACGAGCAGTACTTC.

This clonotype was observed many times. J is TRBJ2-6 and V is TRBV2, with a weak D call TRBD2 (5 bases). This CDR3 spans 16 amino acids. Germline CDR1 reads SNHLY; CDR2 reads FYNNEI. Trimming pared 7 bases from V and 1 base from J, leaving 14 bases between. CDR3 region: CASILRRSSGANVLTF. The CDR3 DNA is TGTGCCAGCATCCTCAGGAGGTCTTCTGGGGCCAACGTCCTGACTTTC.

CDR3 DNA: TGTGCCAGCAGCTTAACCGGCGGGCGGCATAATGAAAAACTGTTTTTT. Amino acid sequence: CASSLTGGRHNEKLFF. The chain has TRBV11-2 and TRBJ1-4; D remains ambiguous. This CDR3 has 16 residues. With 2 bases removed from V and 4 bases from J, the gap between germline ends came to 14 bases. Looked up from germline, CDR1 is SGHAT and CDR2 is FQNNGV. Full variable domain (outside the CDR3, taken from reference TRBV11-2 and TRBJ1-4): EAGVAQSPRYKIIEKRQSVAFWCNPISGHATLYWYQQILGQGPKLLIQFQNNGVVDDSQLPKDRFSAERLKGVDSTLKIQPAKLEDSAVYLCASSLTGGRHNEKLFFGSGTQLSVL.

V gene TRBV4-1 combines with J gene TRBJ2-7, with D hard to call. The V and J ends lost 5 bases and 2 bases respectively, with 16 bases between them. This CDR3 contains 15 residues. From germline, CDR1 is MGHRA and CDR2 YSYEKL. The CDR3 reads CASSFHSWNTYEQYF. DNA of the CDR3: TGCGCCAGCAGCTTTCATAGCTGGAACACCTACGAGCAGTACTTC.

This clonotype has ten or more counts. The CDR3: CAISESGQPNTEAFF. Written as DNA, the CDR3 is TGTGCCATCAGTGAGTCGGGACAACCGAACACTGAAGCTTTCTTT. The rearrangement links TRBV10-3 to TRBJ1-1; perhaps TRBD1 as D (6 bases). There are 15 residues in the CDR3. CDR1 and CDR2 from the germline V gene are ENHRY and SYGVKD. Trimming took 0 bases from V and 1 from J, leaving 9 bases between them.

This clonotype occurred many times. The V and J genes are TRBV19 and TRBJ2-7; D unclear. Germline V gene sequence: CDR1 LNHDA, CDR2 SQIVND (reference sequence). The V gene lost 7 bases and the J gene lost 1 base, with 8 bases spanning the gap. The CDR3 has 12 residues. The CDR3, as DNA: TGTGCCAGTATGGACGCTTCCTACGAGCAGTACTTC. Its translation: CASMDASYEQYF.

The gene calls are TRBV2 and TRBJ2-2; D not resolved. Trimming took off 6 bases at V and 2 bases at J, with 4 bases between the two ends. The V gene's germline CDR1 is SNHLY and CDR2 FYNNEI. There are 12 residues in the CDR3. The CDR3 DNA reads TGTGCCAGCAGAGAAAACACCGGGGAGCTGTTTTTT. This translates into CASRENTGELFF.

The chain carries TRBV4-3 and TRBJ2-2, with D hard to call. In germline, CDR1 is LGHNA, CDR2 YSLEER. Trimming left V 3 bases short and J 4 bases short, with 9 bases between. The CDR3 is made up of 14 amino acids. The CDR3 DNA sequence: TGCGCCAGCAGCCACGAATACCGCACCGGGGAGCTGTTTTTT. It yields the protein CASSHEYRTGELFF.

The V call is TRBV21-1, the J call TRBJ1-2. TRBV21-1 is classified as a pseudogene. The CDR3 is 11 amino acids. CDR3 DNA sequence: TGTGCCAGCAGCAACCCTTATGGCTACACCTTC. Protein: CASSNPYGYTF.

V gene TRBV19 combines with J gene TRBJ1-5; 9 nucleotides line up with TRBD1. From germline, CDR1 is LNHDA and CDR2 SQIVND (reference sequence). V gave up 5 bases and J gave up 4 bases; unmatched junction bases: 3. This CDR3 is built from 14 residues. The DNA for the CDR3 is TGTGCCAGTAGTGCGGGACAGGGTAATCAGCCCCAGCATTTT. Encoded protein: CASSAGQGNQPQHF.

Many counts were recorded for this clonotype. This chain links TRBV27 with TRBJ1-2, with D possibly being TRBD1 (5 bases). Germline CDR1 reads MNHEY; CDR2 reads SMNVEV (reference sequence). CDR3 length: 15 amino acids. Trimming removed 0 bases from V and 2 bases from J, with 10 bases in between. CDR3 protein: CASSLSSPGNYGYTF. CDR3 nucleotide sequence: TGTGCCAGCAGTTTATCGAGTCCAGGGAACTATGGCTACACCTTC.

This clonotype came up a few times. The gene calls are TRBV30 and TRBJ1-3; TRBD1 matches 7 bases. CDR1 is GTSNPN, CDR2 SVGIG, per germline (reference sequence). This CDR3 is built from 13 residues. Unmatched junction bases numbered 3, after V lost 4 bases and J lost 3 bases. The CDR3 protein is CAWTWDSGNTIYF. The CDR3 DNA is TGTGCCTGGACTTGGGACAGTGGAAACACCATATATTTT.

The CDR3 nucleotides read TGTGCCAGTACTCAGCCCGCTATTAACTATGGCTACACCTTC. Translation: CASTQPAINYGYTF. The chain has TRBV19 and TRBJ1-2; D not resolved. Looked up from germline, CDR1 is LNHDA and CDR2 is SQIVND (reference sequence). The CDR3 has 14 residues. Trimming removed 7 bases at V and 1 base at J, with 13 bases between. Full variable domain (outside the CDR3, taken from reference TRBV19 and TRBJ1-2): DGGITQSPKYLFRKEGQNVTLSCEQNLNHDAMYWYRQDPGQGLRLIYYSQIVNDFQKGDIAEGYSVSREKKESFPLTVTSAQKNPTAFYLCASTQPAINYGYTFGSGTRLTVV.

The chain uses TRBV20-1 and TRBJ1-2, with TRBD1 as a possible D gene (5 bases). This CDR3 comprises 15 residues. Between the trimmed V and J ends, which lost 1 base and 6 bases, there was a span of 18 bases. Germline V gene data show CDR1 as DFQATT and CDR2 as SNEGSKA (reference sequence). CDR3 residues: CSARGGSTGDDGYTF. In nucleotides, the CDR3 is TGCAGTGCTAGAGGGGGGTCCACCGGGGACGATGGCTACACCTTC.

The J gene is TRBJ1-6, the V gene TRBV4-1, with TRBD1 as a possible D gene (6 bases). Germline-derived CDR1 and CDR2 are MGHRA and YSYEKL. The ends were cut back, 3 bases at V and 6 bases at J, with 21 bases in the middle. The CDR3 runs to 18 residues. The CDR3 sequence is CASSHKRVAWTANSPLHF. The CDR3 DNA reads TGCGCCAGCAGCCATAAAAGGGTTGCATGGACAGCTAATTCACCCCTCCACTTT.

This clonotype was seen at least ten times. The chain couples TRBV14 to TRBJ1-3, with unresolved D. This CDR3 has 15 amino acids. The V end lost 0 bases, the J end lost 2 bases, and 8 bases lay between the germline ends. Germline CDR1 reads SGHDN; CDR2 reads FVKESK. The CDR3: CASSQDSGTGNTIYF. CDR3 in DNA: TGTGCCAGCAGCCAAGATTCCGGAACTGGAAACACCATATATTTT.